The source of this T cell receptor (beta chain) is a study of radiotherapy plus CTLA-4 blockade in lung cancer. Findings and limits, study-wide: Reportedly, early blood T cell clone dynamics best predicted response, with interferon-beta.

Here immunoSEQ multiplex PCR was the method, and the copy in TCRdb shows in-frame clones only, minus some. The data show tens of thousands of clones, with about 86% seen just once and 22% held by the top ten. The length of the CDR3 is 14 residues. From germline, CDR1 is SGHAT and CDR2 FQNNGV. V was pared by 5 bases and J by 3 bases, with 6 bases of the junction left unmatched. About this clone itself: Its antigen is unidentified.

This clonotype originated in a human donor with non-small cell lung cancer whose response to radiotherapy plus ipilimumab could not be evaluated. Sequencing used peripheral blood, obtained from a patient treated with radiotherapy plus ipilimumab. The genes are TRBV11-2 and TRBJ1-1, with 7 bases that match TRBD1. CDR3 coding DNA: TGTGCCAGCAGCCCGACGGGACAGCACACTGAAGCTTTCTTT. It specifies CASSPTGQHTEAFF.